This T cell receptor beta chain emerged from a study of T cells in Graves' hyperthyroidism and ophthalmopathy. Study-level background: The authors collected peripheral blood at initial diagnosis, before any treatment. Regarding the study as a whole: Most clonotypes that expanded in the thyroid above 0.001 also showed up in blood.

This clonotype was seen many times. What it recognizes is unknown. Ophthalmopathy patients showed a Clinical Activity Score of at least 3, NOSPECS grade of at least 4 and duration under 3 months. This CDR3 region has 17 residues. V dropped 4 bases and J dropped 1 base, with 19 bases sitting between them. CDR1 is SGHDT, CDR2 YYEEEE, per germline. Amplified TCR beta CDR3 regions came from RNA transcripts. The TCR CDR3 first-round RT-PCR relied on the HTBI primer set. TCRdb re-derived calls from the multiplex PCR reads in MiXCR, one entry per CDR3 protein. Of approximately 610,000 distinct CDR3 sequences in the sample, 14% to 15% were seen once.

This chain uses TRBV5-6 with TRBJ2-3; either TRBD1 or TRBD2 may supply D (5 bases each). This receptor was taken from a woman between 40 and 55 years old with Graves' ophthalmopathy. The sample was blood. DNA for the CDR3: TGTGCCAGCAGCGAGGTGGCCAGGGAGACGGGCACAGATACGCAGTATTTT. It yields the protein CASSEVARETGTDTQYF.